The 6 T cell receptor beta chains below all came from one sample that was sequenced in a study of blood T cells in healthy people across ages. A sample-barcoded 5' primer and a J-beta primer mix were used in a second PCR of about 7 to 12 cycles. A single record per CDR3 protein comes from TCRdb applying MiXCR to the 5' RACE reads. Of hundreds of thousands of distinct CDR3 sequences listed, roughly 56% are singletons. Sample: blood. The receptors here all came from a man aged 35-49 years in good health.

The chain carries TRBV7-2 and TRBJ2-5; possibly TRBD1 or TRBD2 for D (5 bases each). Germline CDR1 and CDR2: SGHTA and FQGNSA. V was clipped by 3 bases and J by 6 bases, with 14 bases between them. The CDR3 spans 14 residues. The chain's CDR3 is CASSFNGAPQTQYF. CDR3 nucleotides: TGTGCCAGCAGCTTTAACGGGGCCCCGCAGACCCAGTACTTC.

This clonotype was seen only a few times. The chain carries TRBV9 and TRBJ1-4; D is unclear. The CDR3 is 14 residues long. V lost 2 bases, J lost 0 bases, and 5 bases lay in between. Germline lookup yields CDR1 SGDLS and CDR2 YYNGEE. This CDR3 reads CASSVSTTNEKLFF. The CDR3 DNA reads TGTGCCAGCAGCGTTTCCACAACTAATGAAAAACTGTTTTTT.

About this clonotype itself: Mismatch with germline at one junction end may stem from a read error. The V call is TRBV5-5, the J call TRBJ2-3, with D possibly matching TRBD1 (6 bases). CDR1 is SGHKS, CDR2 YYEKEE, per germline (reference sequence). This CDR3 is built from 14 residues. CDR3 bases: TGTACCAGCAGCGCAGGGGCGAACACAGATACGCAGTATTTT. Its protein is CTSSAGANTDTQYF.

This clonotype was counted at least ten times. The rearrangement links TRBV20-1 to TRBJ1-5; no firm D call. Germline CDR1 and CDR2: DFQATT and SNEGSKA (reference sequence). Trimming took 1 base from V and 4 from J, leaving 11 bases between them. This CDR3 is 14 amino acids long. CDR3 in DNA: TGCAGTGCTAGAGTGGCCCAGGAGAATCAGCCCCAGCATTTT. It codes for CSARVAQENQPQHF.

The chain combines TRBV27 with TRBJ2-5; D is perhaps TRBD1 (6 bases). The end of the DNA fits TRBJ2-7 better, so the J call may be wrong. The CDR3 sequence is 17 residues long. Germline V lookup: CDR1 MNHEY, CDR2 SMNVEV (reference sequence). As DNA, the CDR3 is TGTGCCAGCACAACCCTATCAGGGGACAATAGGCTGTACGAGCAGTACTTC. Protein product: CASTTLSGDNRLYEQYF.

The chain's CDR3 is CSATDQAYGYTF. CDR3 nucleotide sequence: TGCAGTGCCACGGACCAGGCCTATGGCTACACCTTC. This rearrangement joins TRBV20-1 to TRBJ1-2, with D unresolved. The V and J ends lost 6 bases and 4 bases respectively, with 12 bases between them. This CDR3 is built from 12 residues. Germline V gene sequence: CDR1 DFQATT, CDR2 SNEGSKA (reference sequence).